These 25 T cell receptor beta chains originate from one sample sequenced in a study of OX40 agonist ivuxolimab in advanced cancers. Method: immunoSEQ multiplex PCR; TCRdb's copy keeps in-frame clones and lacks some. The table lists some 70,000 clones, around 93% of them singletons, with approximately 0.99% in the top ten. The source material was CD4+ or CD8+ T cells sorted from blood, sampled in a trial of the OX40 agonist ivuxolimab. The receptors shown here come from an adult with an advanced solid tumor such as melanoma, head and neck, liver or kidney cancer.

The gene calls are TRBV19 and TRBJ1-1; TRBD1 matches at 8 bases. J gave up 11 bases and V 3 bases, and 5 bases lay outside the gene matches. The germline gives CDR1 LNHDA, CDR2 SQIVND (reference sequence). The CDR3 contains 12 residues. The CDR3 spells CASSMGDRPAFF. The DNA of the CDR3 is TGTGCCAGTAGTATGGGGGACAGGCCGGCTTTCTTT.

The J gene is TRBJ2-5, the V gene TRBV5-1, with 8 bases aligning to TRBD1. Germline trimming cut 6 bases from V and 5 bases from J; bases unmatched to any gene: 9. CDR1 is SGHRS, CDR2 YFSETQ, per germline. The CDR3 length is 14 residues. Here the CDR3 DNA reads TGCGCCAGCACCCTTACAGGGGGTTGGGAGACCCAGTACTTC. Amino acid sequence: CASTLTGGWETQYF.

This chain joins TRBV14 and TRBJ2-7; the D is unclear. In germline, CDR1 is SGHDN, CDR2 FVKESK. V lost 1 base, J lost 3 bases, and 16 bases lay in between. CDR3 length equals 16 residues. DNA of the CDR3: TGTGCCAGCAGCCAAGGTCCCGGGTGGCCCGACTACGAGCAGTACTTC. It yields the protein CASSQGPGWPDYEQYF.

The rearrangement joins TRBV6-5 to TRBJ1-6; D is uncertain. V shed 6 bases and J shed 2 bases, with 8 bases lying between them. Per the germline V gene, CDR1 is MNHEY and CDR2 is SVGAGI. The CDR3 is 14 residues long. The CDR3 region has the DNA TGTGCCAGCAGCTATCAGGCCTATAATTCACCCCTCCACTTT. As protein: CASSYQAYNSPLHF.

The rearrangement joins TRBV11-2 to TRBJ2-5; 9 bases map to TRBD1. Looked up from germline, CDR1 is SGHAT and CDR2 is FQNNGV. Trimming at V came to 2 bases and at J to 5 bases, leaving 6 bases not matched to a gene. The CDR3 length is 15 residues. In nucleotides, the CDR3 is TGTGCCAGCAGCTTAAGAGACAGGGGGGTGGAGACCCAGTACTTC. Encoded protein: CASSLRDRGVETQYF.

This chain links TRBV19 with TRBJ1-5; D is uncertain. The CDR3 sequence is 14 residues long. Germline lookup yields CDR1 LNHDA and CDR2 SQIVND (reference sequence). V was trimmed by 2 bases and J by 1 base, leaving 6 bases between them. In nucleotides, the CDR3 is TGTGCCAGTAGTATAAGCCGGAGCAATCAGCCCCAGCATTTT. Encoded protein: CASSISRSNQPQHF. The whole variable domain, filled in from reference TRBV19 and TRBJ1-5, reads DGGITQSPKYLFRKEGQNVTLSCEQNLNHDAMYWYRQDPGQGLRLIYYSQIVNDFQKGDIAEGYSVSREKKESFPLTVTSAQKNPTAFYLCASSISRSNQPQHFGDGTRLSIL.

The rearrangement links TRBV11-2 to TRBJ1-1, with D perhaps matching TRBD1 (5 bases). The germline gives CDR1 SGHAT, CDR2 FQNNGV. V lost 5 bases, J lost 5 bases, and 12 bases lay in between. The CDR3 totals 13 residues. The CDR3 DNA is TGTGCCAGCAGCCGAGGGGTAGGGACTGAAGCTTTCTTT. The encoded protein is CASSRGVGTEAFF.

This clone was seen more than once but under ten times. The chain is built from TRBV30 and TRBJ1-2, with 8 bases fitting TRBD1. V was clipped by 5 bases and J by 6 bases; unmatched bases: 14. The CDR3 runs to 15 residues. Germline V gene lookup returns CDR1 GTSNPN and CDR2 SVGIG (reference sequence). The CDR3 protein is CAWRPGGQGAHGYTF. DNA for the CDR3: TGTGCCTGGCGTCCTGGGGGGCAGGGGGCGCATGGCTACACCTTC.

The chain couples TRBV5-1 to TRBJ1-1; TRBD1 agrees at 10 bases. The CDR3 extends over 14 amino acids. V trimming: 3 bases; J trimming: 9 bases; junction bases outside the gene matches: 8. Germline loops: CDR1 SGHRS, CDR2 YFSETQ. CDR3 bases: TGCGCCAGCAGCTCCCAGACAGGGGGCAATAAAGCTTTCTTT. Translated: CASSSQTGGNKAFF. Full variable domain (outside the CDR3, taken from reference TRBV5-1 and TRBJ1-1): KAGVTQTPRYLIKTRGQQVTLSCSPISGHRSVSWYQQTPGQGLQFLFEYFSETQRNKGNFPGRFSGRQFSNSRSEMNVSTLELGDSALYLCASSSQTGGNKAFFGQGTRLTVV.

This clone was detected a few times. V is TRBV14 and J is TRBJ2-7, with 8 bases matching TRBD1. V gave up 0 bases and J gave up 3 bases; unmatched junction bases: 7. The CDR3 contains 16 residues. The V gene's germline CDR1 is SGHDN and CDR2 FVKESK. The CDR3 loop is CASSQDRGLGDYEQYF. Here the CDR3 DNA reads TGTGCCAGCAGCCAAGACAGGGGGCTTGGGGACTACGAGCAGTACTTC.

The rearrangement uses TRBV11-2 and TRBJ1-6; D is perhaps TRBD1 (6 bases). CDR1 is SGHAT and CDR2 is FQNNGV in the germline V gene. This CDR3 spans 17 amino acids. Trimming removed 4 bases at V and 0 bases at J, with 13 bases between. The CDR3 DNA sequence: TGTGCCAGCAGCTGGACAGCCCTTTCCTCCTATAATTCACCCCTCCACTTT. Its protein is CASSWTALSSYNSPLHF.

The gene calls are TRBV5-1 and TRBJ2-7, with 8 bases that match TRBD1. The junction had 8 bases not matched to a gene; V was cut back by 4 bases and J by 2 bases. Germline V lookup: CDR1 SGHRS, CDR2 YFSETQ. This CDR3 has 15 residues. CDR3 region: CASSRLSGQAYEQYF. The CDR3 DNA is TGCGCCAGCAGCCGGCTCTCGGGACAGGCCTACGAGCAGTACTTC. Based on the CDR3 plus reference TRBV5-1 and TRBJ2-7, the full variable domain is KAGVTQTPRYLIKTRGQQVTLSCSPISGHRSVSWYQQTPGQGLQFLFEYFSETQRNKGNFPGRFSGRQFSNSRSEMNVSTLELGDSALYLCASSRLSGQAYEQYFGPGTRLTVT.

The V gene is TRBV30, the J gene TRBJ2-5; D tentatively fits TRBD1 or TRBD2 (6 bases each). The length of the CDR3 is 18 residues. Looked up from germline, CDR1 is GTSNPN and CDR2 is SVGIG (reference sequence). Trimming took off 1 base at V and 1 base at J, with 22 bases between the two ends. In nucleotides, the CDR3 is TGTGCCTGGAGTGCCAATACCCCGGGGGCCAGACGCCAAGAGACCCAGTACTTC. The encoded protein is CAWSANTPGARRQETQYF. The entire variable domain, with the rest obtained from reference TRBV30 and TRBJ2-5, is as follows: SQTIHQWPATLVQPVGSPLSLECTVEGTSNPNLYWYRQAAGRGLQLLFYSVGIGQISSEVPQNLSASRPQDRQFILSSKKLLLSDSGFYLCAWSANTPGARRQETQYFGPGTRLLVL.

The chain carries TRBV29-1 and TRBJ2-1; D perhaps matches TRBD2 (5 bases). With 5 bases removed from V and 6 bases from J, the gap between germline ends came to 20 bases. CDR3 length: 15 amino acids. Per the germline V gene, CDR1 is SQVTM and CDR2 is ANQGSEA. The CDR3 DNA follows: TGCAGCGTTCGGATCATCGGGGTAGCTGGCAATGAGCAGTTCTTC. Translation: CSVRIIGVAGNEQFF.

The V call is TRBV19, the J call TRBJ2-5; 8 bases map to TRBD2. Germline CDR1 is LNHDA and CDR2 is SQIVND (reference sequence). This CDR3 has 13 residues. V lost 6 bases to trimming and J lost 1 base; unmatched junction nucleotides: 1. The CDR3 region has the DNA TGTGCCAGTAGAACTAGCGGCCAAGAGACCCAGTACTTC. This sequence encodes CASRTSGQETQYF. Combining the CDR3 with reference TRBV19 and TRBJ2-5 gives the whole variable domain DGGITQSPKYLFRKEGQNVTLSCEQNLNHDAMYWYRQDPGQGLRLIYYSQIVNDFQKGDIAEGYSVSREKKESFPLTVTSAQKNPTAFYLCASRTSGQETQYFGPGTRLLVL.

The gene calls are TRBV19 and TRBJ2-7; D tentatively fits TRBD1 or TRBD2 (5 bases each). V lost 2 bases and J lost 6, with 17 bases in between. This CDR3 region has 15 residues. The germline gives CDR1 LNHDA, CDR2 SQIVND (reference sequence). Here the CDR3 reads CASSIFRDQRSEQYF. The CDR3 nucleotides read TGTGCCAGTAGTATATTCCGGGACCAACGTTCCGAGCAGTACTTC.

The CDR3 reads CASSQGGGGTYEQYF. The DNA for the CDR3 is TGTGCCAGCAGCCAGGGAGGCGGGGGGACCTACGAGCAGTACTTC. The chain employs TRBV11-3 and TRBJ2-7, with TRBD2 matching over 8 bases. Germline V gene lookup returns CDR1 SGHNT and CDR2 YENEEA. The trim removed 5 bases at V and 2 bases at J, leaving 8 bases unmatched. The CDR3 contains 15 residues.

The chain joins TRBV6-5 to TRBJ2-2, with D uncertain. Germline-derived CDR1 and CDR2 are MNHEY and SVGAGI. This CDR3 comprises 13 residues. V was cut by 7 bases and J by 4 bases, with 10 bases left in between. The CDR3 DNA reads TGTGCCAGCATCAAGGAGTCCACCGGGGAGCTGTTTTTT. This gives the protein CASIKESTGELFF.

The rearrangement joins TRBV6-1 to TRBJ2-7, with D perhaps matching TRBD1 or TRBD2 (5 bases each). V was clipped by 7 bases and J by 4 bases, with 17 bases between them. This CDR3 is built from 14 residues. Germline CDR1 MNHNS, CDR2 SASEGT. CDR3 loop: CASNPGGDRYEQYF. Here the CDR3 DNA reads TGTGCCAGCAACCCAGGTGGGGACCGTTACGAGCAGTACTTC.

This sequence joins TRBV5-1 and TRBJ2-7; TRBD2 matches at 9 bases. The CDR3 is 17 amino acids. V gave up 4 bases and J gave up 0 bases; unmatched junction bases: 11. Germline assignment: CDR1 SGHRS and CDR2 YFSETQ. The CDR3 region has the DNA TGCGCCAGCAGCAAGGGACTAGCAACTGCGACCTCCTACGAGCAGTACTTC. This sequence encodes CASSKGLATATSYEQYF.

Details on this clone: Other nucleotide sequences from this sample produce the same CDR3. This chain connects TRBV2 to TRBJ2-7, with D unresolved. The CDR3 runs to 10 residues. The germline V gene has CDR1 SNHLY and CDR2 FYNNEI. Trimming removed 4 bases at V and 7 bases at J, with 5 bases between. The CDR3 bases are TGTGCCAGCAGTGTGAGGGAGCAGTACTTC. The encoded protein is CASSVREQYF. The full variable domain, in which reference TRBV2 and TRBJ2-7 provide the parts outside the CDR3, is EPEVTQTPSHQVTQMGQEVILRCVPISNHLYFYWYRQILGQKVEFLVSFYNNEISEKSEIFDDQFSVERPDGSNFTLKIRSTKLEDSAMYFCASSVREQYFGPGTRLTVT.

V and J are TRBV10-3 and TRBJ2-5; D ambiguous. The V end was cut by 2 bases, the J end by 4 bases, with 2 bases between. The CDR3 sequence is 11 residues long. Germline assignment: CDR1 ENHRY and CDR2 SYGVKD. The CDR3 DNA reads TGTGCCATCAGTGAGAGAGAGACCCAGTACTTC. This codes for CAISERETQYF.

V is TRBV9 and J is TRBJ2-1; 10 nucleotides match TRBD1. The ends lost 0 bases at V and 4 bases at J; junction bases unmatched: 13. There are 19 residues in the CDR3. Germline CDR1 SGDLS, CDR2 YYNGEE. The CDR3 protein is CASSVVLLGDRGGYNEQFF. DNA for the CDR3: TGTGCCAGCAGCGTAGTCCTACTAGGGGACAGGGGCGGGTACAATGAGCAGTTCTTC.

The J gene is TRBJ2-1, the V gene TRBV5-4; TRBD2 matches at 10 bases. CDR1 and CDR2 (germline): SGHNT, YYREEE (reference sequence). V lost 4 bases and J lost 9; bases outside the gene matches: 13. This CDR3 has 16 residues. CDR3 nucleotides: TGTGCCAGCAGCCCAGGTAGTTCTAGCGGGGGCGTTGAGCAGTTCTTC. Protein: CASSPGSSSGGVEQFF. Full variable domain (missing parts from reference TRBV5-4 and TRBJ2-1): ETGVTQSPTHLIKTRGQQVTLRCSSQSGHNTVSWYQQALGQGPQFIFQYYREEENGRGNFPPRFSGLQFPNYSSELNVNALELDDSALYLCASSPGSSSGGVEQFFGPGTRLTVL.

The V gene is TRBV7-8, the J gene TRBJ2-2, with 10 bases identical to TRBD1. This CDR3 is 15 amino acids long. V lost 3 bases and J lost 7; bases outside the gene matches: 5. Germline loops: CDR1 SGHVS, CDR2 FQNEAQ. For the CDR3, the DNA is TGTGCCAGCAGCTTCCGACAGGGGGCGAACGGGGAGCTGTTTTTT. This encodes CASSFRQGANGELFF.